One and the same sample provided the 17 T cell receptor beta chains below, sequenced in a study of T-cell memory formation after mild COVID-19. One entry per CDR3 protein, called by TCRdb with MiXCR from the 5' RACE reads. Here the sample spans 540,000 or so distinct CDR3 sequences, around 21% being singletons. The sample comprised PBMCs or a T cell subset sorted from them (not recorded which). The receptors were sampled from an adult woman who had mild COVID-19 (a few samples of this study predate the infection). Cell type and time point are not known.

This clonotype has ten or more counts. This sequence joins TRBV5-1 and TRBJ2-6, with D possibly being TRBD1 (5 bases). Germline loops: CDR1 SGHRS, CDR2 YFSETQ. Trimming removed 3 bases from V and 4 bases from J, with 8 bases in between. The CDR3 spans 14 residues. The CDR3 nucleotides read TGCGCCAGCAGCTCGACAGCCGGGGCCAACGTCCTGACTTTC. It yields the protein CASSSTAGANVLTF.

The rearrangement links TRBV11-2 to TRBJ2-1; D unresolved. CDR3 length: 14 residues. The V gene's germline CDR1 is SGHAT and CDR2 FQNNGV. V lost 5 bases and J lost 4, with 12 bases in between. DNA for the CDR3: TGTGCCAGCAGCCCCGCGTCAGGTTACAATGAGCAGTTCTTC. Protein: CASSPASGYNEQFF.

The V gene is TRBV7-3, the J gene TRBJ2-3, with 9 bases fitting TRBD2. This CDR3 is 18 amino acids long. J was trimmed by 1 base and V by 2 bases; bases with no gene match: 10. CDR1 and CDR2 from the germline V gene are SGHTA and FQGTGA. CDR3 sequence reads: CASSLGAGGPYRTDTQYF. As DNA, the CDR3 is TGTGCCAGCAGCTTAGGGGCGGGAGGGCCTTACCGCACAGATACGCAGTATTTT.

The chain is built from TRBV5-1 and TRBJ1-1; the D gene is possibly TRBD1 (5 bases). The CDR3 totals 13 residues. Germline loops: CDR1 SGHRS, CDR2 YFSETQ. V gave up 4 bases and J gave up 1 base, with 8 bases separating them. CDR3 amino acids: CASSHGQNTEAFF. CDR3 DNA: TGCGCCAGCAGCCACGGACAGAACACTGAAGCTTTCTTT.

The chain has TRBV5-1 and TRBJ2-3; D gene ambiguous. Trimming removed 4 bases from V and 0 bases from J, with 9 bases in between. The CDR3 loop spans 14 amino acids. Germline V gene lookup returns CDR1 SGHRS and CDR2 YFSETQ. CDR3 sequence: CASSRSDSTDTQYF. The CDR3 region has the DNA TGCGCCAGCAGCCGATCGGATAGCACAGATACGCAGTATTTT.

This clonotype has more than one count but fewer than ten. In DNA, the CDR3 is TGTGCCAGCAGCCCACGGGACAGGGGCATAGAGACCCAGTACTTC. This codes for CASSPRDRGIETQYF. The chain links TRBV7-8 to TRBJ2-5, with 10 positions matching TRBD1. The CDR3 is 15 amino acids. The germline gives CDR1 SGHVS, CDR2 FQNEAQ. V shed 5 bases, J shed 4 bases, and the junction held 7 bases outside the gene matches.

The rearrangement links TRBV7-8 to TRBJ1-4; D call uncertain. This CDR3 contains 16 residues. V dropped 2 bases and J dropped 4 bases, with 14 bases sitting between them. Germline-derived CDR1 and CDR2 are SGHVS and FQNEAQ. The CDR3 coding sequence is TGTGCCAGCAGCTTAACGAGGACCGCTGTTAATGAAAAACTGTTTTTT. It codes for CASSLTRTAVNEKLFF.

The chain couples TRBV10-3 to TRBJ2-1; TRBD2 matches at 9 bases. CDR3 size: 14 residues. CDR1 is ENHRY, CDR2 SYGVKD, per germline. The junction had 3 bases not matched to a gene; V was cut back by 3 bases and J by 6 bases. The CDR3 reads CAISDGTSLNEQFF. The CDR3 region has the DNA TGTGCCATCAGTGACGGGACTAGCCTCAATGAGCAGTTCTTC.

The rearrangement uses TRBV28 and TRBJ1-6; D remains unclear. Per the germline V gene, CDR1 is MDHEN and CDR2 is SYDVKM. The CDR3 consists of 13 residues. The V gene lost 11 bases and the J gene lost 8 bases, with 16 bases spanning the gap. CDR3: CACKTQTHSPLHF. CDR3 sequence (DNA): TGTGCCTGTAAGACCCAAACGCATTCACCCCTCCACTTT. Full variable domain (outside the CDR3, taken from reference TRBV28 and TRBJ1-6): DVKVTQSSRYLVKRTGEKVFLECVQDMDHENMFWYRQDPGLGLRLIYFSYDVKMKEKGDIPEGYSVSREKKERFSLILESASTNQTSMYLCACKTQTHSPLHFGNGTRLTVT.

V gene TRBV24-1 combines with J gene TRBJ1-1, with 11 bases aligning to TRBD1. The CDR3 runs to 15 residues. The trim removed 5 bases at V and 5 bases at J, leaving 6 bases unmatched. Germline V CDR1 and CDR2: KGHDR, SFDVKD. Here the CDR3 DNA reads TGTGCCACCAGTGGGACAGGGGGCGTGGGGACTGAAGCTTTCTTT. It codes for CATSGTGGVGTEAFF.

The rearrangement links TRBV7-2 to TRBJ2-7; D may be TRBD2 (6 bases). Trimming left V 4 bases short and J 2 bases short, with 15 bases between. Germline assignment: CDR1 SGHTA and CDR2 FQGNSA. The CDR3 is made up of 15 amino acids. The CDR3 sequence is CASSSRSSGPYEQYF. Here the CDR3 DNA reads TGTGCCAGCAGCTCTAGGAGTAGCGGCCCCTACGAGCAGTACTTC.

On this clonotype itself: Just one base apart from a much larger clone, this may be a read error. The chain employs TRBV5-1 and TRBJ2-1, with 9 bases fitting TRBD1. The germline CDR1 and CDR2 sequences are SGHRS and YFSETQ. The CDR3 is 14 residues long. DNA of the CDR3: TGCGCCAGCAGCTTGGGACAGGGGGTCAATGAGCAGTTATTC. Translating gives CASSLGQGVNEQLF.

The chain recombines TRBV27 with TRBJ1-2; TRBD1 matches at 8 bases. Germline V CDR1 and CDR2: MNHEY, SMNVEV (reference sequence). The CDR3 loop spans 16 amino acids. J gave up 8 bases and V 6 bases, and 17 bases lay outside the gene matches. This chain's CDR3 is CASSLWAGQGARGYTF. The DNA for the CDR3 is TGTGCCAGCAGCCTATGGGCGGGGCAGGGGGCGAGAGGCTACACCTTC.

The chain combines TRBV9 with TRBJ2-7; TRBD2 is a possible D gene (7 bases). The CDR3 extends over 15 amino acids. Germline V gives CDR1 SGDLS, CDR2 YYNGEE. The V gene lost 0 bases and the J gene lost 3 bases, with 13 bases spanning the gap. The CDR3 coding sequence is TGTGCCAGCAGCGTAGACGGGGGGCTGAACTACGAGCAGTACTTC. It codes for CASSVDGGLNYEQYF.

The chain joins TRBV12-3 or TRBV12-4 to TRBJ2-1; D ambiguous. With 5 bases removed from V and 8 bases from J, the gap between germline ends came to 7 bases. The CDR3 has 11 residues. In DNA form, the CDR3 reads TGTGCCAGCAGTAAATTAGATGAGCAGTTCTTC. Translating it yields CASSKLDEQFF.

In DNA, the CDR3 is TGCAGTGCTCCACATGCCGGGGGACTAGCGGGAGATTTCGATGAGCAGTTCTTC. It translates to CSAPHAGGLAGDFDEQFF. This chain connects TRBV20-1 to TRBJ2-1, with 14 nucleotides matching TRBD2. Germline V gives CDR1 DFQATT, CDR2 SNEGSKA (reference sequence). The V and J ends lost 5 bases and 8 bases, in that order; junction bases with no gene match: 17. The CDR3 consists of 18 residues.

CDR3 DNA: TGTGCCAGCAAACCCCGGGGGGGCGATCTCGCCAAAAACATTCAGTACTTC. Its translation is CASKPRGGDLAKNIQYF. The V and J genes are TRBV12-3 or TRBV12-4 and TRBJ2-4; 8 bases fit TRBD2. CDR3 length: 17 residues. Trimming took 7 bases from V and 1 from J; bases not matched to a gene: 12.